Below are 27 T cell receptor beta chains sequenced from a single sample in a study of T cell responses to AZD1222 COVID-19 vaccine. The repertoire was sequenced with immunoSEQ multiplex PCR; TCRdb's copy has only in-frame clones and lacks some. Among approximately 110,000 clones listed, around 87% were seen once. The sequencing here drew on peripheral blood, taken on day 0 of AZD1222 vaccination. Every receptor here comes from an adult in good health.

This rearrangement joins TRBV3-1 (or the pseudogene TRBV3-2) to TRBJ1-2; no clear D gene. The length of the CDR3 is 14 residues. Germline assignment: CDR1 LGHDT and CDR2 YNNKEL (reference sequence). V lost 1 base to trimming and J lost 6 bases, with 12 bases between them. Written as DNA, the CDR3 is TGTGCCAGCAGCCAAGTTACGGGGATAGATGGCTACACCTTC. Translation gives CASSQVTGIDGYTF.

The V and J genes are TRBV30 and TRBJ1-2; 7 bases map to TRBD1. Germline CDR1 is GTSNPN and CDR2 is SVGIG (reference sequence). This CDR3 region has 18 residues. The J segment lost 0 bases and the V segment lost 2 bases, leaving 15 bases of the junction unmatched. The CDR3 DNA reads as TGTGCCTGGAGTCCTGGGCAAGGGACAGTGTATACTAACTATGGCTACACCTTC. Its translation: CAWSPGQGTVYTNYGYTF.

In nucleotides, the CDR3 is TGTGCCAGCAGCCGAACAGGGGACCCGATTCACGGCTACACCTTC. Translated, it gives CASSRTGDPIHGYTF. The J gene is TRBJ1-2, the V gene TRBV7-9; 7 bases are shared with TRBD1. This CDR3 has 15 residues. V shed 5 bases, J shed 8 bases, and the junction held 14 bases outside the gene matches. The germline CDR1 and CDR2 sequences are SEHNR and FQNEAQ (reference sequence).

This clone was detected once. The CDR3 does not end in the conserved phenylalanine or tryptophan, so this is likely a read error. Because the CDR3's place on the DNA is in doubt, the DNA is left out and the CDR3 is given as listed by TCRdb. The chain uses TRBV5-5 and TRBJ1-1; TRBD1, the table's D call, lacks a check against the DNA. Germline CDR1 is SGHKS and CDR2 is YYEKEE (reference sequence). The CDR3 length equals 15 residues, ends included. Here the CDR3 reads CASSLAPGAGGPFLD.

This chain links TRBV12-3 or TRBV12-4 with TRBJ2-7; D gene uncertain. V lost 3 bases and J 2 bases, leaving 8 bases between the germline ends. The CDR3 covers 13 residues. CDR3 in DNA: TGTGCCAGCAGTTTTTCCTGGCCCTACGAGCAGTACTTC. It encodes CASSFSWPYEQYF.

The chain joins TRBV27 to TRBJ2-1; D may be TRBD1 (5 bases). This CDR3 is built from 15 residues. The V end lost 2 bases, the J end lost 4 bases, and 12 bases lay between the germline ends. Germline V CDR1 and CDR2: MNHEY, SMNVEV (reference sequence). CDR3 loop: CASSLRAGQYNEQFF. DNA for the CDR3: TGTGCCAGCAGTTTAAGGGCAGGGCAATACAATGAGCAGTTCTTC.

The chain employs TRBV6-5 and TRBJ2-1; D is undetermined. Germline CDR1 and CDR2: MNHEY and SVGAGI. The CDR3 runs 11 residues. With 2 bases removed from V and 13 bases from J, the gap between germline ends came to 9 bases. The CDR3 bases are TGTGCCAGCAGTTACCTAGGTCACCAGTTCTTC. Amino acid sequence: CASSYLGHQFF.

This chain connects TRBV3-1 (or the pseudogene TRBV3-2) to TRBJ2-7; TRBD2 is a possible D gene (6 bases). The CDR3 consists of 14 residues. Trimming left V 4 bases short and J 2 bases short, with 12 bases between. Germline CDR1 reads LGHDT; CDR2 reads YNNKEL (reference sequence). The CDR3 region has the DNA TGTGCCAGCAGCCTTTACGGGGGAGCCTACGAGCAGTACTTC. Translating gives CASSLYGGAYEQYF.

The CDR3 bases are TGTGCCACCAGCAGAGTAACGTCGACTAGCGGGGGGGCACAGTTCTTC. This codes for CATSRVTSTSGGAQFF. The chain employs TRBV15 and TRBJ2-1, with 14 bases lining up with TRBD2. The length of the CDR3 is 16 residues. Germline loops: CDR1 LNHNV, CDR2 YYDKDF (reference sequence). The J segment lost 13 bases and the V segment lost 1 base, leaving 9 bases of the junction unmatched.

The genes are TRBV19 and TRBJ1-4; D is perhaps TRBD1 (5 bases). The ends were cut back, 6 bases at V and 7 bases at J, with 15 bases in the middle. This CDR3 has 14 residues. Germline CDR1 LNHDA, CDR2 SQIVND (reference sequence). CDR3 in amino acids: CASSPWGSSEKLFF. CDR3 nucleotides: TGTGCCAGTAGCCCGTGGGGCAGCAGTGAAAAACTGTTTTTT.

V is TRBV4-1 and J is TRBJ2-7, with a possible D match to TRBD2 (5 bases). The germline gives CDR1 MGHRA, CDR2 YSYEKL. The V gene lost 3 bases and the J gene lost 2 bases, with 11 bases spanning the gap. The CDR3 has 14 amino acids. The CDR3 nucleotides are TGCGCCAGCAGCCAGACGGACGGGACCTACGAGCAGTACTTC. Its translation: CASSQTDGTYEQYF.

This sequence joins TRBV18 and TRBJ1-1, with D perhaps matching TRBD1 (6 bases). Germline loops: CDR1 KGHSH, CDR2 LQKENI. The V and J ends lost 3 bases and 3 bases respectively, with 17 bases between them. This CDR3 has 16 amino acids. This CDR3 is CASSPGTTLWDTEAFF. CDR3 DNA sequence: TGTGCCAGCTCACCTGGGACAACCCTATGGGACACTGAAGCTTTCTTT.

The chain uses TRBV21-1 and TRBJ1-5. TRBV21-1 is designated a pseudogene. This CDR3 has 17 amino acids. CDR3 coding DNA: TGTGCCAGCAGCAAAGGAAAAGAGAGGCATAGCAATCAGCCCCAGCATTTT. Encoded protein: CASSKGKERHSNQPQHF.

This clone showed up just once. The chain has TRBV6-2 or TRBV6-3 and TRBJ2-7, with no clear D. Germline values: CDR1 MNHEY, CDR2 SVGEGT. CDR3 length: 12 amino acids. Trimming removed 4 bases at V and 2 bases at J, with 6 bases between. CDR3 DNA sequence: TGTGCCAGCAGTTTTATTCCCTACGAGCAGTACTTC. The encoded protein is CASSFIPYEQYF.

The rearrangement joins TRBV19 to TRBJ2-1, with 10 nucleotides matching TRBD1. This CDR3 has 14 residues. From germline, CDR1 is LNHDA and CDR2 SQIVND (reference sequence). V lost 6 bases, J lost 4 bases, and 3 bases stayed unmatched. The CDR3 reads CASRPGQGYNEQFF. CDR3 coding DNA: TGTGCCAGTAGACCGGGACAGGGGTACAATGAGCAGTTCTTC.

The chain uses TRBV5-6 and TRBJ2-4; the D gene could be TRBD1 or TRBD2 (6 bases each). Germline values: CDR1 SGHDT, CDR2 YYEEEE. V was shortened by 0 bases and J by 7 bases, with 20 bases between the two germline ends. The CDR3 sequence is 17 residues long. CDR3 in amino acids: CASSLALGGMGLNIQYF. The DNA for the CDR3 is TGTGCCAGCAGCTTGGCGTTGGGGGGCATGGGTCTGAACATTCAGTACTTC.

The CDR3 here is CASSPGQGPYNEQFF. The CDR3 nucleotides are TGTGCCAGCAGCCCAGGACAGGGTCCCTACAATGAGCAGTTCTTC. The chain is built from TRBV9 and TRBJ2-1; 8 bases match TRBD1. This CDR3 contains 15 residues. The ends lost 4 bases at V and 2 bases at J; junction bases unmatched: 5. The germline gives CDR1 SGDLS, CDR2 YYNGEE.

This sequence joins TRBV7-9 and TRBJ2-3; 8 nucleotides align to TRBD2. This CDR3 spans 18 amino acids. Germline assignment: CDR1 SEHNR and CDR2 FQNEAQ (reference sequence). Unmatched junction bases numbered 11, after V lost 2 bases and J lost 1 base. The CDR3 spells CASSLYWGRGVGTDTQYF. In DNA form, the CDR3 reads TGTGCCAGCAGCTTATACTGGGGGCGGGGGGTCGGCACAGATACGCAGTATTTT.

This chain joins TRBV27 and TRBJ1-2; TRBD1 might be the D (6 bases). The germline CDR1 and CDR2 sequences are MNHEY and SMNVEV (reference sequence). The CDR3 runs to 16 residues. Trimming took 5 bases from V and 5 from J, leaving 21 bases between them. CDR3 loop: CASSPLSDRFGYGYTF. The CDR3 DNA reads TGTGCCAGCAGTCCCCTAAGTGACAGGTTTGGGTATGGCTACACCTTC.

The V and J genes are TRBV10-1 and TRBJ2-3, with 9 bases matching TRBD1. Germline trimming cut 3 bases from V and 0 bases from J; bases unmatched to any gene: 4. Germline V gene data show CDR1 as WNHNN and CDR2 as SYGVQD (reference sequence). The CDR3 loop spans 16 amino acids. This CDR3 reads CASSDTTGGSTDTQYF. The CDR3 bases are TGCGCCAGCAGTGACACGACAGGGGGAAGCACAGATACGCAGTATTTT.

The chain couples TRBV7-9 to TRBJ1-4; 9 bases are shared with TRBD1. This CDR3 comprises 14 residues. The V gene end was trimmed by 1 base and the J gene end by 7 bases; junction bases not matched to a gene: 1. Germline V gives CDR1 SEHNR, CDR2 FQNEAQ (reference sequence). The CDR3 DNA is TGTGCCAGCAGCTTAGACAGGGGGCCTGAAAAACTGTTTTTT. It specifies CASSLDRGPEKLFF.

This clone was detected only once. CDR3 region: CASSQDRGGSETQYF. The DNA of the CDR3 is TGCGCCAGCAGCCAAGACAGGGGCGGGAGTGAGACCCAGTACTTC. The chain recombines TRBV4-3 with TRBJ2-5; D may be TRBD2 (7 bases). The CDR3 totals 15 residues. Trimming removed 0 bases at V and 5 bases at J, with 13 bases between. Looked up from germline, CDR1 is LGHNA and CDR2 is YSLEER.

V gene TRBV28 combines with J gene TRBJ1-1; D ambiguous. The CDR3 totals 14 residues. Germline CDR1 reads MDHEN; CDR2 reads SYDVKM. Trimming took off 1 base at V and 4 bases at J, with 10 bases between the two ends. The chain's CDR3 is CASSLYGDGTEAFF. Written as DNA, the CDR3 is TGTGCCAGCAGTTTATACGGGGATGGCACTGAAGCTTTCTTT.

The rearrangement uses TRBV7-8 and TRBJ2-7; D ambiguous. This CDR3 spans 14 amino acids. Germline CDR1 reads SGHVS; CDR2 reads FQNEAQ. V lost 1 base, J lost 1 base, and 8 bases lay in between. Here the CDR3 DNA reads TGTGCCAGCAGCTTAGGTGGCACGTCCTACGAGCAGTACTTC. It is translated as CASSLGGTSYEQYF.

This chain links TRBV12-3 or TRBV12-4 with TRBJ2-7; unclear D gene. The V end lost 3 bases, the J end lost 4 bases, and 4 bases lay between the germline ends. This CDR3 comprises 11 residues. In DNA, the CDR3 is TGTGCCAGCAGTTTGGGGTACGAGCAGTACTTC. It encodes CASSLGYEQYF.

The DNA of the CDR3 is TGTGCCAGTAGTGCCACTGCGGACAGGGGGACTGAAGCTTTCTTT. This codes for CASSATADRGTEAFF. This chain connects TRBV19 to TRBJ1-1; 10 nucleotides agree with TRBD1. The CDR3 is 15 residues long. Trimming cost V 5 bases and J 5 bases; bases outside gene matches: 8. From germline, CDR1 is LNHDA and CDR2 SQIVND (reference sequence).

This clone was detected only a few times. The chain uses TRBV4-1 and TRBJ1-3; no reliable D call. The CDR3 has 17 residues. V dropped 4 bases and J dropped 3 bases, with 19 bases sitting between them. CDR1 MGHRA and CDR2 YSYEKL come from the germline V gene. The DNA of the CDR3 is TGCGCCAGCAGCCGGGGAGGGATAGCCCCTCTTGGAAACACCATATATTTT. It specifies CASSRGGIAPLGNTIYF.